What follows are 20 T cell receptor beta chains derived from one specimen sequenced in a study of PD-1 blockade in classical Hodgkin lymphoma. The method was immunoSEQ multiplex PCR; TCRdb's version includes in-frame clones alone and lacks a portion of them. The repertoire holds over 75,000 clones, 90% seen once, with approximately 2.9% in the top ten. Time point given: cycle 4 day 1 (C4D1), after five to seven weeks of nivolumab. All the patients suffered relapse after autologous stem cell transplantation, and brentuximab vedotin exposure differed. Sequencing used peripheral blood mononuclear cells (PBMCs), obtained before the fourth cycle of nivolumab. These receptors all stem from a human donor with classical Hodgkin lymphoma.

The CDR3, as DNA: TGCGCCAGCACCTCCGGGACAGGACACACTGAAGCTTTCTTT. Translated: CASTSGTGHTEAFF. The chain couples TRBV5-1 to TRBJ1-1; 8 nucleotides line up with TRBD1. The junction had 7 bases not matched to a gene; V was cut back by 6 bases and J by 3 bases. The V gene's germline CDR1 is SGHRS and CDR2 YFSETQ. CDR3 length: 14 amino acids.

This sequence joins TRBV7-2 and TRBJ1-3; D uncertain. V lost 0 bases and J lost 0, with 18 bases in between. The CDR3 sequence is 19 residues long. The germline V gene encodes CDR1 SGHTA and CDR2 FQGNSA. The CDR3 protein is CASSLAPFSPRLSGNTIYF. The CDR3 DNA follows: TGTGCCAGCAGCTTAGCGCCCTTCTCTCCCCGACTCTCTGGAAACACCATATATTTT.

V and J are TRBV7-6 and TRBJ2-2; 7 nucleotides line up with TRBD1. Germline values: CDR1 SGHVS, CDR2 FNYEAQ. The length of the CDR3 is 15 residues. The junction had 6 bases not matched to a gene; V was cut back by 0 bases and J by 8 bases. The CDR3 sequence is CASSLAGQVLGELFF. CDR3 DNA sequence: TGTGCCAGCAGCTTAGCCGGACAGGTGCTAGGGGAGCTGTTTTTT.

The chain carries TRBV4-2 and TRBJ2-7; 9 bases match TRBD2. The length of the CDR3 is 17 residues. Trimming at V came to 0 bases and at J to 0 bases, leaving 6 bases not matched to a gene. Germline V gene sequence: CDR1 LGHNA, CDR2 YNFKEQ. The CDR3 is CASSQEVAGAYSYEQYF. The CDR3 bases are TGTGCCAGCAGCCAAGAAGTAGCGGGGGCCTACTCCTACGAGCAGTACTTC.

The rearrangement joins TRBV7-9 to TRBJ2-5; TRBD2 agrees at 9 bases. Unmatched junction bases numbered 14, after V lost 4 bases and J lost 5 bases. The CDR3 sequence is 17 residues long. The germline gives CDR1 SEHNR, CDR2 FQNEAQ (reference sequence). CDR3 amino acids: CASSSGGGGGSVETQYF. The CDR3 region has the DNA TGTGCCAGCAGCTCCGGCGGCGGGGGGGGCTCTGTGGAGACCCAGTACTTC.

The CDR3 DNA reads as TGTGCCAGCAGATCGTCTTGGGGCGGGGCCAAAAACATTCAGTACTTC. Translation: CASRSSWGGAKNIQYF. The J gene is TRBJ2-4, the V gene TRBV27; D possibly matches TRBD1 or TRBD2 (5 bases each). V was shortened by 6 bases and J by 1 base, with 16 bases between the two germline ends. CDR3 length: 16 amino acids. CDR1 MNHEY and CDR2 SMNVEV come from the germline V gene (reference sequence).

The V gene is TRBV4-3, the J gene TRBJ2-7, with a tentative D call TRBD1 (6 bases). This CDR3 is 15 amino acids long. CDR1 is LGHNA, CDR2 YSLEER, per germline. V was cut by 1 base and J by 2 bases, with 12 bases left in between. The CDR3 coding sequence is TGCGCCAGCAGCCAAGGGGGACACCCCCCCTACGAGCAGTACTTC. Residues: CASSQGGHPPYEQYF.

This clone has just one count. The V and J genes are TRBV5-6 and TRBJ2-2; D not certain. Trimming stripped 2 bases from V and 10 bases from J, with 9 bases between. This CDR3 has 12 amino acids. CDR1 and CDR2 from the germline V gene are SGHDT and YYEEEE. CDR3: CASSLLSLELFF. CDR3 nucleotide sequence: TGTGCCAGCAGCTTATTGAGTTTGGAGCTGTTTTTT.

J is TRBJ2-7 and V is TRBV2; D remains ambiguous. Germline V lookup: CDR1 SNHLY, CDR2 FYNNEI. The CDR3 has 13 residues. V lost 3 bases and J lost 4, with 10 bases in between. CDR3 in amino acids: CASSESFSYEQYF. CDR3 nucleotides: TGTGCCAGCAGTGAGTCCTTCTCGTACGAGCAGTACTTC.

This chain links TRBV19 with TRBJ2-1; TRBD2 is a possible D gene (6 bases). Per the germline V gene, CDR1 is LNHDA and CDR2 is SQIVND (reference sequence). The CDR3 is 13 residues long. V lost 7 bases and J 4 bases, leaving 11 bases between the germline ends. The CDR3: CASIRTTYNEQFF. The DNA for the CDR3 is TGTGCCAGTATTCGGACTACTTACAATGAGCAGTTCTTC.

The chain joins TRBV7-9 to TRBJ1-2, with 7 positions matching TRBD1. The CDR3 totals 16 residues. V lost 5 bases to trimming and J lost 3 bases; unmatched junction nucleotides: 12. Germline V gene data show CDR1 as SEHNR and CDR2 as FQNEAQ (reference sequence). The CDR3 sequence: CASSPGTATVYYGYTF. In DNA form, the CDR3 reads TGTGCCAGCAGCCCCGGGACAGCGACTGTCTACTATGGCTACACCTTC.

V and J are TRBV6-6 and TRBJ2-2; D gene ambiguous. V lost 6 bases and J lost 2, with 10 bases in between. This CDR3 comprises 14 residues. CDR1 is MNHNY, CDR2 SVGAGI, per germline (reference sequence). In DNA, the CDR3 is TGTGCCAGCAGCGTTCGACCAAACACCGGGGAGCTGTTTTTT. Translated: CASSVRPNTGELFF.

The DNA of the CDR3 is TGTGCCAGCAGCTATGGGACAGGCGTAGGTAGCAATCAGCCCCAGCATTTT. This gives the protein CASSYGTGVGSNQPQHF. J is TRBJ1-5 and V is TRBV11-2; TRBD1 agrees at 8 bases. Germline trimming cut 4 bases from V and 0 bases from J; bases unmatched to any gene: 8. The CDR3 is 17 amino acids. Germline V gene lookup returns CDR1 SGHAT and CDR2 FQNNGV.

In regard to this clone: One end of the junction varies from germline; a read error may be responsible. The chain joins TRBV30 to TRBJ1-2; no reliable D call. There are 13 residues in the CDR3. CDR1 is GTSNPN and CDR2 is SVGIG in the germline V gene (reference sequence). CDR3 DNA: TGTGCCTGGAGGGTTGTAGCTAAATATGGCTACACCTTC. Protein sequence: CAWRVVAKYGYTF.

J is TRBJ2-6 and V is TRBV19, with D tentatively TRBD1 (6 bases). V was trimmed by 3 bases and J by 0 bases, leaving 12 bases between them. Germline assignment: CDR1 LNHDA and CDR2 SQIVND (reference sequence). This CDR3 region has 17 residues. The CDR3 reads CASSISGQNSGANVLTF. In DNA, the CDR3 is TGTGCCAGTAGTATTTCTGGACAGAACTCTGGGGCCAACGTCCTGACTTTC.

This clone was counted a single time. The chain is built from TRBV11-2 and TRBJ2-3; D not certain. The CDR3 totals 14 residues. In germline, CDR1 is SGHAT, CDR2 FQNNGV. V lost 1 base and J lost 2, with 7 bases in between. The CDR3 is CASSLVFSTDTQYF. DNA for the CDR3: TGTGCCAGCAGCTTAGTATTTTCCACAGATACGCAGTATTTT.

This sequence joins TRBV9 and TRBJ1-6; D is undetermined. Deletions cut 2 bases from V and 11 bases from J, with 14 bases between. The CDR3 is 14 residues long. Germline-derived CDR1 and CDR2 are SGDLS and YYNGEE. The chain's CDR3 is CASSVGDPGTPLHF. The CDR3 DNA reads TGTGCCAGCAGCGTGGGAGACCCGGGGACACCCCTCCACTTT.

This clone was seen many times. This chain links TRBV30 with TRBJ1-1, with D unresolved. Germline V CDR1 and CDR2: GTSNPN, SVGIG (reference sequence). V gave up 3 bases and J gave up 3 bases, with 11 bases separating them. The CDR3 has 13 residues. CDR3 coding DNA: TGTGCCTGGAGAAAGGGTGACTACACTGAAGCTTTCTTT. It yields the protein CAWRKGDYTEAFF. The whole variable domain, remainder taken from reference TRBV30 and TRBJ1-1, is SQTIHQWPATLVQPVGSPLSLECTVEGTSNPNLYWYRQAAGRGLQLLFYSVGIGQISSEVPQNLSASRPQDRQFILSSKKLLLSDSGFYLCAWRKGDYTEAFFGQGTRLTVV.

The chain carries TRBV16 and TRBJ1-3, with a possible D match to TRBD1 (5 bases). The length of the CDR3 is 16 residues. V lost 1 base to trimming and J lost 0 bases, with 10 bases between them. Germline loops: CDR1 KGHSY, CDR2 FQNENV. The CDR3 bases are TGTGCCAGCAGCCAATTGCAGGGCAACTCTGGAAACACCATATATTTT. It is translated as CASSQLQGNSGNTIYF.

The rearrangement links TRBV9 to TRBJ1-3; D not certain. Germline lookup yields CDR1 SGDLS and CDR2 YYNGEE. The V end was cut by 1 base, the J end by 2 bases, with 4 bases between. The CDR3 has 13 amino acids. The CDR3 sequence is CASSVIPGNTIYF. Here the CDR3 DNA reads TGTGCCAGCAGCGTAATCCCTGGAAACACCATATATTTT. The full variable domain, its missing parts supplied by reference TRBV9 and TRBJ1-3, is DSGVTQTPKHLITATGQRVTLRCSPRSGDLSVYWYQQSLDQGLQFLIQYYNGEERAKGNILERFSAQQFPDLHSELNLSSLELGDSALYFCASSVIPGNTIYFGEGSWLTVV.